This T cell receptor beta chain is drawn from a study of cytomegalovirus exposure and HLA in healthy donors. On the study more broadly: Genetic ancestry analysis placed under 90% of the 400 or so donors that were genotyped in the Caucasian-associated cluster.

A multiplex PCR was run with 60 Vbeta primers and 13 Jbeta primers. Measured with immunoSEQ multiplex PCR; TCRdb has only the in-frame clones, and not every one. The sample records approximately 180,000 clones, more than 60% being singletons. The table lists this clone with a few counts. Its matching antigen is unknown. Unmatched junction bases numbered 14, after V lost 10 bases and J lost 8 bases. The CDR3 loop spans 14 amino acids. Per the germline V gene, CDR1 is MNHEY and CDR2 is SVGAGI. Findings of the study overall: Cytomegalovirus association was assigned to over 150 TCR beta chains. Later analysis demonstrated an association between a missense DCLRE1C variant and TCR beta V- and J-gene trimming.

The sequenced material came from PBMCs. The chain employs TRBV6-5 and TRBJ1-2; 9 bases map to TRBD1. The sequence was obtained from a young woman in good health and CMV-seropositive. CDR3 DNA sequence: TGTGCCATGAAAGGGCTACAGGGGGCCGGCGGCTACACCTTC. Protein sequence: CAMKGLQGAGGYTF.